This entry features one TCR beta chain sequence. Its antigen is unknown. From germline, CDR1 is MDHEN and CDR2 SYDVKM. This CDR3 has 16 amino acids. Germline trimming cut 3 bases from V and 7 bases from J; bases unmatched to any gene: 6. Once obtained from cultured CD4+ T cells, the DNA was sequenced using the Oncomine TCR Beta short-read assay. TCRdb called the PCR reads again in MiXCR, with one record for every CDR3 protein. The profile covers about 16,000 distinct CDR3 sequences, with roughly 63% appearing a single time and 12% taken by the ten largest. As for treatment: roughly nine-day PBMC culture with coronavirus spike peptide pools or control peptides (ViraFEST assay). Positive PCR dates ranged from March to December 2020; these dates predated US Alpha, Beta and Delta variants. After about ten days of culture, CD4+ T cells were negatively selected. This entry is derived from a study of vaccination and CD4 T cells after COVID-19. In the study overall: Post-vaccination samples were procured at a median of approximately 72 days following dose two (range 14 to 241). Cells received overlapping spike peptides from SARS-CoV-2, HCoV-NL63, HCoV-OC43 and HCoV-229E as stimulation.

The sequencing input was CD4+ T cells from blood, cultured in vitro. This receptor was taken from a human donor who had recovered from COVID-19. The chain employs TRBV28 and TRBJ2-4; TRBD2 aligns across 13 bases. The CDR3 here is CASSLGGLAGRNIQYF. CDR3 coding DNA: TGTGCCAGCAGTTTGGGGGGACTAGCGGGAAGGAACATTCAGTACTTC.